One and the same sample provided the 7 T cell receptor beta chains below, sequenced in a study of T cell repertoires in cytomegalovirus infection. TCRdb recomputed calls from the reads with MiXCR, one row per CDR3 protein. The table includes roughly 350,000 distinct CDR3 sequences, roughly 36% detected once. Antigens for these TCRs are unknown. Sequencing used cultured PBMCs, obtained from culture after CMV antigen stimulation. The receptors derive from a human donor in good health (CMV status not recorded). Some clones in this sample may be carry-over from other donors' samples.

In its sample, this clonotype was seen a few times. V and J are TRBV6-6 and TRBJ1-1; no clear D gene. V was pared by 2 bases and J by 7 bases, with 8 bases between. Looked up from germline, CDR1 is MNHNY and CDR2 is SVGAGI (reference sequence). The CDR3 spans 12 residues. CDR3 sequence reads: CASSYRLIEAFF. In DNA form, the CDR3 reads TGTGCCAGCAGTTACCGACTGATTGAAGCTTTCTTT.

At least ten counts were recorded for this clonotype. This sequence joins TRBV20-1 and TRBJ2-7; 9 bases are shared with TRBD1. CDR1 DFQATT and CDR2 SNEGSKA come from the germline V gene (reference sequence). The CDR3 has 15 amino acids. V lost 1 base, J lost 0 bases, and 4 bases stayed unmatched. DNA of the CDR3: TGCAGTGCTAGAGGAACAGGGGGCTTCTCCTACGAGCAGTACTTC. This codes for CSARGTGGFSYEQYF.

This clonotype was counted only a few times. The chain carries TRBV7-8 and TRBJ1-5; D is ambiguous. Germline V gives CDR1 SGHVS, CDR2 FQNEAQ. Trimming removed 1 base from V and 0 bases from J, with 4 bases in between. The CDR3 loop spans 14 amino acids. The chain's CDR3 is CASSLVLSNQPQHF. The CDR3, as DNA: TGTGCCAGCAGCTTAGTGCTTAGCAATCAGCCCCAGCATTTT.

CDR3 sequence reads: CAWSDEAEKLFF. The CDR3 DNA reads as TGTGCCTGGAGTGATGAGGCGGAAAAACTGTTTTTT. The V and J genes are TRBV30 and TRBJ1-4; no definite D call. This CDR3 has 12 amino acids. Germline assignment: CDR1 GTSNPN and CDR2 SVGIG (reference sequence). Deletions cut 1 base from V and 8 bases from J, with 8 bases between.

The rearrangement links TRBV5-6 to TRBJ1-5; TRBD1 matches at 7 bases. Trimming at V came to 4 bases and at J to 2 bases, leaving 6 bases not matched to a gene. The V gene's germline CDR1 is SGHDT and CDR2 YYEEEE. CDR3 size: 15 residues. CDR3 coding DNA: TGTGCCAGCAGCATCTACAGGGGAGGCAATCAGCCCCAGCATTTT. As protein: CASSIYRGGNQPQHF.

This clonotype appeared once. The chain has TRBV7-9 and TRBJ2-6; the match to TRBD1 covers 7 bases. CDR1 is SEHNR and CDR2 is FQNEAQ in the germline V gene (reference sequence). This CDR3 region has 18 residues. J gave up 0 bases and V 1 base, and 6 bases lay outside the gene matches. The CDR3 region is CASSLGGGYSSGANVLTF. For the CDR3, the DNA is TGTGCCAGCAGCTTAGGAGGGGGCTATAGCTCTGGGGCCAACGTCCTGACTTTC.

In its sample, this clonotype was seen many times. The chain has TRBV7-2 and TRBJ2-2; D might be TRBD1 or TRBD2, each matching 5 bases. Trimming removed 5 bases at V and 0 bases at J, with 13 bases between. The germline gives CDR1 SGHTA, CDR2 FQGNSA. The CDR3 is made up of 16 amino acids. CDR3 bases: TGTGCCAGCAGCACTACCGGGACGGCGAACACCGGGGAGCTGTTTTTT. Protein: CASSTTGTANTGELFF.